Below, 8 T cell receptor beta chains from the same sample are listed, as sequenced in a study of OX40 agonist ivuxolimab in advanced cancers. Produced via immunoSEQ multiplex PCR; TCRdb's table is partial and in-frame only. The sample consists of some 86,000 clones, less than 95% of them appearing once. Source: CD4+ or CD8+ T cells sorted from blood, taken in a trial of the OX40 agonist ivuxolimab. The receptors here all came from an adult with an advanced solid tumor such as melanoma, head and neck, liver or kidney cancer.

The CDR3 DNA reads TGTGCCAGTAGTCAGGTTGGACTAGCGGGGGGGCGGGTTCCAACCGGGGAGCTGTTTTTT. It codes for CASSQVGLAGGRVPTGELFF. This chain links TRBV19 with TRBJ2-2; the match to TRBD2 covers 15 bases. The CDR3 totals 20 residues. The germline gives CDR1 LNHDA, CDR2 SQIVND (reference sequence). Trimming cost V 5 bases and J 5 bases; bases outside gene matches: 15.

The chain links TRBV18 to TRBJ2-5; TRBD1 or TRBD2 may be the D gene (7 bases each). This CDR3 has 15 amino acids. Trimming shortened V by 6 bases and J by 3 bases, and 17 bases separated the two germline ends. Germline values: CDR1 KGHSH, CDR2 LQKENI. CDR3 coding DNA: TGTGCCAGCTCGACCAACCAGGGGGGGGAAGAGACCCAGTACTTC. Translating gives CASSTNQGGEETQYF. The full variable domain, its missing parts supplied by reference TRBV18 and TRBJ2-5, is NAGVMQNPRHLVRRRGQEARLRCSPMKGHSHVYWYRQLPEEGLKFMVYLQKENIIDESGMPKERFSAEFPKEGPSILRIQQVVRGDSAAYFCASSTNQGGEETQYFGPGTRLLVL.

The chain combines TRBV25-1 with TRBJ1-2; D is unclear. CDR3 length: 17 residues. CDR1 and CDR2 from the germline V gene are MGHDK and SYGVNS. The V and J ends lost 2 bases and 4 bases respectively, with 20 bases between them. The CDR3: CASSEVGFNTQSYGYTF. Here the CDR3 DNA reads TGTGCCAGCAGTGAAGTGGGTTTCAACACACAATCCTATGGCTACACCTTC.

CDR3 DNA sequence: TGTGCCAGCAGATTCTCTAGCGGGGTGAGGTCCTACAATGAGCAGTTCTTC. It encodes CASRFSSGVRSYNEQFF. The chain links TRBV5-6 to TRBJ2-1; TRBD2 aligns across 9 bases. This CDR3 spans 17 amino acids. Per germline, CDR1 SGHDT and CDR2 YYEEEE. Trimming at V came to 5 bases and at J to 1 base, leaving 10 bases not matched to a gene.

The chain links TRBV7-9 to TRBJ1-5; D is ambiguous. Trimming removed 8 bases at V and 2 bases at J, with 7 bases between. The CDR3 consists of 12 residues. Germline V gene data show CDR1 as SEHNR and CDR2 as FQNEAQ (reference sequence). CDR3 amino acids: CASSRGNQPQHF. The CDR3 coding sequence is TGTGCCAGCTCACGAGGCAATCAGCCCCAGCATTTT.

The chain links TRBV7-9 to TRBJ1-5, with TRBD1 identical over 7 bases. J gave up 1 base and V 5 bases, and 5 bases lay outside the gene matches. The CDR3 consists of 15 residues. In germline, CDR1 is SEHNR, CDR2 FQNEAQ (reference sequence). CDR3 sequence (DNA): TGTGCCAGCAGCCCCGGGACAGTAAGCAATCAGCCCCAGCATTTT. Translation gives CASSPGTVSNQPQHF.

The count of this clone is one. The chain employs TRBV19 and TRBJ2-1, with D possibly being TRBD1 (6 bases). Deletions cut 1 base from V and 7 bases from J, with 14 bases between. CDR1 LNHDA and CDR2 SQIVND come from the germline V gene (reference sequence). The CDR3 contains 15 residues. The CDR3 bases are TGTGCCAGTAGTATAGTACAGGGAGTGGGGAATGAGCAGTTCTTC. Protein product: CASSIVQGVGNEQFF.

This clone was recorded a few times. The chain joins TRBV9 to TRBJ1-1; D remains ambiguous. The ends were cut back, 0 bases at V and 9 bases at J, with 6 bases in the middle. CDR3 length: 11 residues. CDR1 is SGDLS, CDR2 YYNGEE, per germline. The CDR3 sequence: CASSVDSKAFF. The CDR3 region has the DNA TGTGCCAGCAGCGTAGACAGTAAAGCTTTCTTT. The whole variable domain, filled in from reference TRBV9 and TRBJ1-1, reads DSGVTQTPKHLITATGQRVTLRCSPRSGDLSVYWYQQSLDQGLQFLIQYYNGEERAKGNILERFSAQQFPDLHSELNLSSLELGDSALYFCASSVDSKAFFGQGTRLTVV.